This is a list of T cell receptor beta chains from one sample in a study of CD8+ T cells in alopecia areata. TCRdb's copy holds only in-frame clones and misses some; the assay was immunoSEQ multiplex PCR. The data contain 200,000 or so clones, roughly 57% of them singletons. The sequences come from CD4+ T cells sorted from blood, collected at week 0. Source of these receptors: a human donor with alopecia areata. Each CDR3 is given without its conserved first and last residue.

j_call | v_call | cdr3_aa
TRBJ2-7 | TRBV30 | AWSAGLAYGGEQY
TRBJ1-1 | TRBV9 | ASSVQGNTEAF
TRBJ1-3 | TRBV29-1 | SVEGSSSGNTIY
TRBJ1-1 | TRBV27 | ASTLGHVAF
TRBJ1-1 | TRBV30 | AWEQGVNTEAF
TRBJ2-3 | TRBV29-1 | SVEGQDRGADTQY
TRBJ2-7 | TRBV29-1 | SVVVAEYEQY
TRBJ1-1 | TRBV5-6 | ASSLRGGVWAEAF
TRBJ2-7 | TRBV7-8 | ASSPRGQVGEQY
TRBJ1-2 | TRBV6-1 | ASRHRAGYT
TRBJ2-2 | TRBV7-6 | ASSLIVAGTGELF
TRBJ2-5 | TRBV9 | ASSAGTGASQETQY
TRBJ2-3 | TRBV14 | ASSQRGQGARTDTQY
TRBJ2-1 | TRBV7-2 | ASSFRLAGGRNEQF
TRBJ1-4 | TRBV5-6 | ASSPPGSKKLF
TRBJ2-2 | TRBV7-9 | ASSLRVAGELF
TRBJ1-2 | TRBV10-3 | ATSGYPDPNYGYT
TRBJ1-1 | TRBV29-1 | SASASSNTEAF
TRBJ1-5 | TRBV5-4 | ASSPRQTNQPQH
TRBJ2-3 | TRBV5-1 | ASSLTDRAFTDTQY
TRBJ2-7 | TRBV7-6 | ASSPRGYEQY
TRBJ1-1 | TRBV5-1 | ASSLDPGDLNTEAF
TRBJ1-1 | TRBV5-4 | ASTQGQRMNTEAF
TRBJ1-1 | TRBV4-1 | ASTYLGPGTEAF
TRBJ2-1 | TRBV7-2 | ASSRAGGSSNEQF
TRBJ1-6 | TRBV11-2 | ASSFRVSYNSPLH
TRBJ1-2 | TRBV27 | ASSRDRNYGYT
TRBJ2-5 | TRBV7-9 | ASSWVSGQETQY
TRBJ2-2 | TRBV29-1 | SVDPQGDTGELF
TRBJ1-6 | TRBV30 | AWSVRGINSPLH
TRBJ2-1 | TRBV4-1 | ASSQVFGGFTDGEQF
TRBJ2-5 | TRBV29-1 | SVGGVLVKETQY
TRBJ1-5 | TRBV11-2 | ASSLVYTEPQH
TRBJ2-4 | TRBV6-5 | ASSPGGRGNIQY
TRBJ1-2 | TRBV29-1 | SVEFIGGNYGYT